This record concerns one T cell receptor beta chain sequence. Profiled with immunoSEQ multiplex PCR; TCRdb holds only in-frame clones, not every one. In the table there are 85,000 to 130,000 clones, nearly 90% of which are singletons. These data are taken from a study of blood T cell repertoires in COVID-19. Deletions cut 6 bases from V and 5 bases from J, with 11 bases between. Looked up from germline, CDR1 is MNHEY and CDR2 is SMNVEV (reference sequence). The CDR3 contains 13 residues. This clonotype originated in a woman aged 55-70 years with acute or convalescent COVID-19. Sequenced: peripheral blood. The chain carries TRBV27 and TRBJ2-1; maybe TRBD2 (6 bases). Written as DNA, the CDR3 is TGTGCCAGCAGACTTAGCGGAAACAATGAGCAGTTCTTC. It translates to CASRLSGNNEQFF.